This TCR beta chain was obtained from a study of T cell changes during pregnancy in multiple sclerosis. Sequencing used immunoSEQ multiplex PCR; TCRdb keeps in-frame clones, though not all of them. The table has around 79,000 clones, around nine tenths seen once. This CDR3 contains 16 residues. Looked up from germline, CDR1 is SGHRS and CDR2 is YFSETQ. Deletions cut 3 bases from V and 8 bases from J, with 21 bases between. The sequences come from CD4+ T cells from peripheral blood mononuclear cells, collected in the second trimester of pregnancy. The chain joins TRBV5-1 to TRBJ1-3; D is unclear. The clonotype was recovered from a female donor with multiple sclerosis, enrolled in a pregnancy study. CDR3 loop: CASSSEGGLGVDTIYF. The CDR3 region has the DNA TGCGCCAGCAGCTCTGAGGGTGGTTTGGGAGTGGACACCATATATTTT.